One sample yielded the 4 T cell receptor beta chains listed below, sequenced in a study of T-cell reconstitution after alpha-beta-depleted transplantation in children. During its preparation, the TCRbeta library received unique molecular identifiers. TCRdb used MiXCR to reprocess the PCR reads, holding one entry per CDR3 protein. This table holds under 450,000 distinct CDR3 sequences, about 17% found once. The sample here was PBMCs, mostly from graft donor cells, taken 360 days after TCRalphabeta/CD19-depleted stem cell transplant. All receptors derive from a boy under two years old who had a stem cell transplant for Wiskott-Aldrich syndrome, so the T cells may come from the graft donor.

The chain couples TRBV20-1 to TRBJ2-1; TRBD2 is a possible D gene (6 bases). Per the germline V gene, CDR1 is DFQATT and CDR2 is SNEGSKA (reference sequence). V shed 6 bases and J shed 6 bases, with 12 bases lying between them. CDR3 length: 12 amino acids. CDR3 protein: CSARWGVNEQFF. In DNA, the CDR3 is TGCAGTGCCCGGTGGGGGGTCAATGAGCAGTTCTTC.

This clonotype has more than one count but fewer than ten. The gene calls are TRBV10-3 and TRBJ2-7; 7 bases line up with TRBD2. This CDR3 has 13 amino acids. Germline values: CDR1 ENHRY, CDR2 SYGVKD. The V and J ends lost 2 bases and 5 bases, in that order; junction bases with no gene match: 3. CDR3 nucleotides: TGTGCCATCAGTGAGGCGGGAGTTAACGAGCAGTACTTC. Its protein is CAISEAGVNEQYF.

This clonotype showed up just a few times. This chain links TRBV12-3 or TRBV12-4 with TRBJ1-3; TRBD1 matches at 8 bases. V was clipped by 7 bases and J by 4 bases; unmatched bases: 9. The CDR3 is 15 residues long. The CDR3 spells CASNAGQGRGNTIYF. The CDR3 DNA sequence: TGTGCCAGCAATGCCGGACAGGGTCGAGGAAACACCATATATTTT.

The chain employs TRBV18 and TRBJ2-2, with 13 bases lining up with TRBD2. The germline V gene encodes CDR1 KGHSH and CDR2 LQKENI. Unmatched junction bases numbered 9, after V lost 1 base and J lost 4 bases. The length of the CDR3 is 19 residues. CDR3 amino acids: CASSPLETSGRILTGELFF. Written as DNA, the CDR3 is TGTGCCAGCTCACCACTTGAGACTAGCGGGAGGATTCTCACCGGGGAGCTGTTTTTT.